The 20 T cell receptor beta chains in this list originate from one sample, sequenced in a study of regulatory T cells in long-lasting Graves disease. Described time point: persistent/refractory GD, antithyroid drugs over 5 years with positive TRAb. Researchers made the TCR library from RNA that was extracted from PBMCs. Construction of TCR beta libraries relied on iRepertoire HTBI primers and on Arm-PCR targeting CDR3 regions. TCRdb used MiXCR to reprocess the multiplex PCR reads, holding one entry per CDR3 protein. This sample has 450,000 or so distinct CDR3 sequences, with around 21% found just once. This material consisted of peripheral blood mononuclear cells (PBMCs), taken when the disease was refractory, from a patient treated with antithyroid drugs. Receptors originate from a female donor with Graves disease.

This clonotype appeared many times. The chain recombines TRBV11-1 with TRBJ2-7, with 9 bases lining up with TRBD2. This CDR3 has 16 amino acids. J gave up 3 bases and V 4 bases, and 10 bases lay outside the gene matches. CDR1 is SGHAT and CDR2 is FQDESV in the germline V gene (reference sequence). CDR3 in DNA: TGTGCCAGCAGCTCGGTAGCGGGAGAAGGCCTCTACGAGCAGTACTTC. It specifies CASSSVAGEGLYEQYF.

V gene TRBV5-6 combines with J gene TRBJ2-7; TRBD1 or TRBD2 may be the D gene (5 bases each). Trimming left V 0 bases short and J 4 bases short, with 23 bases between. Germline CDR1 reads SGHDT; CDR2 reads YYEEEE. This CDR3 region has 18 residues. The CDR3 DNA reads TGTGCCAGCAGCTTGGGGGGTATGTTCGGGACGGTTTTGTACGAGCAGTACTTC. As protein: CASSLGGMFGTVLYEQYF.

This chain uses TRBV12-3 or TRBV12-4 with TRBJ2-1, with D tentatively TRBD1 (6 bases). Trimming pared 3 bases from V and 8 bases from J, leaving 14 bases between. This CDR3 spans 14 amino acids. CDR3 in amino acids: CASSFSGAQDEQFF. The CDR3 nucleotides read TGTGCCAGCAGTTTTTCAGGGGCTCAGGATGAGCAGTTCTTC.

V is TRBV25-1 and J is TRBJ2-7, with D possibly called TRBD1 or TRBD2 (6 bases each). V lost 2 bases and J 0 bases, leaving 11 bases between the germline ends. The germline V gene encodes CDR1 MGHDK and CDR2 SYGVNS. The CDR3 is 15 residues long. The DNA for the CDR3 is TGTGCCAGCAGTGAAGGAGGGGGGAACTCCTACGAGCAGTACTTC. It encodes CASSEGGGNSYEQYF.

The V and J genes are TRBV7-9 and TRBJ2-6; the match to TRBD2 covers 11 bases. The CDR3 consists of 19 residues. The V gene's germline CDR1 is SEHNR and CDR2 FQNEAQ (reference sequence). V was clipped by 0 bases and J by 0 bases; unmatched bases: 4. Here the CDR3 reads CASSLARLAGNSGANVLTF. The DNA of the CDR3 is TGTGCCAGCAGCTTAGCGCGACTAGCGGGAAACTCTGGGGCCAACGTCCTGACTTTC.

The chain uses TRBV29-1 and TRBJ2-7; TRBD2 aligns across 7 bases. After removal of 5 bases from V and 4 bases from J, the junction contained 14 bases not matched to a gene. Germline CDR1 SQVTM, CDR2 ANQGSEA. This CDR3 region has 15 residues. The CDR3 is CSVLGFLSGRYEQYF. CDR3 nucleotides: TGCAGCGTTCTGGGATTTCTATCCGGGAGGTACGAGCAGTACTTC.

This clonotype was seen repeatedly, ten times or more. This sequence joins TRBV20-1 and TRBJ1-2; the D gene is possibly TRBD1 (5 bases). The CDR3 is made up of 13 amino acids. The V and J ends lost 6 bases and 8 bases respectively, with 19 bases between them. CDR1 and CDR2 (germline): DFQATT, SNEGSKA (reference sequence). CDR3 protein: CSAKSRDRWGYTF. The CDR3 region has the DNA TGCAGTGCAAAAAGCCGGGACCGATGGGGCTACACCTTC.

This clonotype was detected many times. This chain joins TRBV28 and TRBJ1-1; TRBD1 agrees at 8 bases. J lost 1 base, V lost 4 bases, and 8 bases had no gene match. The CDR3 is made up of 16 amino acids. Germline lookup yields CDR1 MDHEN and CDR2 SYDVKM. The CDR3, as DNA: TGTGCCAGCAGTTCCGGGGCCGGGACAGGGAACACTGAAGCTTTCTTT. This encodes CASSSGAGTGNTEAFF.

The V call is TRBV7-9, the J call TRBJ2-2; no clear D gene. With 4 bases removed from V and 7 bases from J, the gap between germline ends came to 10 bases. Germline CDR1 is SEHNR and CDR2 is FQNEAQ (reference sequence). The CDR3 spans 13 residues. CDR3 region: CASSSVRGGELFF. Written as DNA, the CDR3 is TGTGCCAGCAGCTCCGTCCGAGGCGGGGAGCTGTTTTTT.

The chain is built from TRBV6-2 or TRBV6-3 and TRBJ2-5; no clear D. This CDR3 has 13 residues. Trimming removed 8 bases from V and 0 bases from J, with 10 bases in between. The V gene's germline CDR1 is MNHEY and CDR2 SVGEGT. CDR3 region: CASRLHYQETQYF. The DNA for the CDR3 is TGTGCCAGCCGACTTCACTACCAAGAGACCCAGTACTTC.

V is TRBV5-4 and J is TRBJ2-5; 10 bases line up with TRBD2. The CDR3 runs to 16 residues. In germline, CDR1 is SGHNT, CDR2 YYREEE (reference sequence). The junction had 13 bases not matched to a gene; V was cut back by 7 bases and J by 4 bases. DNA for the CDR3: TGTGCCAGCCAACAGGATAGCGGGAGGACGGGAGAGACCCAGTACTTC. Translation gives CASQQDSGRTGETQYF.

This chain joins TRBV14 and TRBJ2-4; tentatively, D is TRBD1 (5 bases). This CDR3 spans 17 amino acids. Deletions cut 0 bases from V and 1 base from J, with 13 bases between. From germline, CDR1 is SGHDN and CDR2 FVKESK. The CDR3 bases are TGTGCCAGCAGCCAAGATAAGGGGCGCATGGCCAAAAACATTCAGTACTTC. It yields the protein CASSQDKGRMAKNIQYF.

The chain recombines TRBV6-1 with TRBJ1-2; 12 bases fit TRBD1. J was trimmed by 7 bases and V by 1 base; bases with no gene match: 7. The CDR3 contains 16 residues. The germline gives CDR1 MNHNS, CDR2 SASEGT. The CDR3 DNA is TGTGCCAGCAGTGAAGATGCGGGACAGGGGGCAGGTGGCTACACCTTC. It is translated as CASSEDAGQGAGGYTF.

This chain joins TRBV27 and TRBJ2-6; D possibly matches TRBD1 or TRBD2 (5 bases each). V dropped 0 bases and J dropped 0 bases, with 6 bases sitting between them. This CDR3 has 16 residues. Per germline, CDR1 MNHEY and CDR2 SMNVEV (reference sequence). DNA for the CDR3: TGTGCCAGCAGTTTATCGGGGACCTCTGGGGCCAACGTCCTGACTTTC. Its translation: CASSLSGTSGANVLTF.

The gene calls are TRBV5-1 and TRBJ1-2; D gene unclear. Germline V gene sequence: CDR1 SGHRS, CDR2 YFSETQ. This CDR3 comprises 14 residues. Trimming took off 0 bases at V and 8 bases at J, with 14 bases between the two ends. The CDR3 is CASSLASAKEGYTF. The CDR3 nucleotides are TGCGCCAGCAGCTTGGCAAGCGCGAAGGAAGGCTACACCTTC.

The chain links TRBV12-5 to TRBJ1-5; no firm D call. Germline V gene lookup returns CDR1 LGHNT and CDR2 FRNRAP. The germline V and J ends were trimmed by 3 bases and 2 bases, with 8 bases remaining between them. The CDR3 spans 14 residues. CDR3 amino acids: CASGLGGGNQPQHF. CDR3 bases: TGTGCTAGTGGTTTAGGTGGAGGCAATCAGCCCCAGCATTTT. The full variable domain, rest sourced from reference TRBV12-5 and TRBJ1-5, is DARVTQTPRHKVTEMGQEVTMRCQPILGHNTVFWYRQTMMQGLELLAYFRNRAPLDDSGMPKDRFSAEMPDATLATLKIQPSEPRDSAVYFCASGLGGGNQPQHFGDGTRLSIL.

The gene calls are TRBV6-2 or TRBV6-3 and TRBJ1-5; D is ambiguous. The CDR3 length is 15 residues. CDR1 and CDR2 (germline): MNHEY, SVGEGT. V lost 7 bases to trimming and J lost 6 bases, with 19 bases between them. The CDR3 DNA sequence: TGTGCCAGCACCCGCCCCCCGGGAGACGGTCAGCCCCAGCATTTT. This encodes CASTRPPGDGQPQHF.

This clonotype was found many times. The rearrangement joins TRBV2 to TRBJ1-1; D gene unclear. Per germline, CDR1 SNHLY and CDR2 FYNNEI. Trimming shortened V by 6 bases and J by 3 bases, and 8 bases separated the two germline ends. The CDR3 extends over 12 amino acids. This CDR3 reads CASSETDTEAFF. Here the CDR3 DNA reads TGTGCCAGCAGCGAAACGGACACTGAAGCTTTCTTT.

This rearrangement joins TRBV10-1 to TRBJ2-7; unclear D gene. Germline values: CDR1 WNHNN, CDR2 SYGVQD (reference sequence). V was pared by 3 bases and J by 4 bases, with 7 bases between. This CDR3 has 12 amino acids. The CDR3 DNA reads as TGCGCCAGCAGTGAACCCGGGTACGAGCAGTACTTC. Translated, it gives CASSEPGYEQYF.

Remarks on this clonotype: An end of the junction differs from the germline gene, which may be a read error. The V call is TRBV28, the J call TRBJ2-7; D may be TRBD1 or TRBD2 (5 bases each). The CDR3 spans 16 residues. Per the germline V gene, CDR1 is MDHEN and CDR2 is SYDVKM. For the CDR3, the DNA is TGTGTCAGCAGTTCCCCGGGACGCCAACCGACCTACGAGCAGTACTTC. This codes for CVSSSPGRQPTYEQYF.